A single sample is the source of the 22 T cell receptor beta chains below, sequenced in a study of OX40 agonist ivuxolimab in advanced cancers. TCRdb's table, derived via immunoSEQ multiplex PCR, lists solely in-frame clones and lacks some. Here the sample spans some 69,000 clones, more than 85% being singletons. Source: CD4+ or CD8+ T cells sorted from blood, taken in a trial of the OX40 agonist ivuxolimab. Receptors originate from an adult with an advanced solid tumor such as melanoma, head and neck, liver or kidney cancer.

V is TRBV29-1 and J is TRBJ2-7, with D tentatively TRBD2 (6 bases). The CDR3 is made up of 12 amino acids. From germline, CDR1 is SQVTM and CDR2 ANQGSEA. Trimming removed 7 bases at V and 3 bases at J, with 13 bases between. The CDR3 DNA is TGCAGCGCCGGGGGTGGTGGCTACGAGCAGTACTTC. Its translation: CSAGGGGYEQYF.

The chain has TRBV7-9 and TRBJ1-1; D gene ambiguous. V shed 2 bases and J shed 6 bases, with 13 bases lying between them. The CDR3 length is 14 residues. Germline CDR1 is SEHNR and CDR2 is FQNEAQ (reference sequence). The CDR3 here is CASSLPLMGSEAFF. The DNA of the CDR3 is TGTGCCAGCAGCTTACCTCTCATGGGGTCTGAAGCTTTCTTT. The full variable domain, completed using reference TRBV7-9 and TRBJ1-1, is DTGVSQNPRHKITKRGQNVTFRCDPISEHNRLYWYRQTLGQGPEFLTYFQNEAQLEKSRLLSDRFSAERPKGSFSTLEIQRTEQGDSAMYLCASSLPLMGSEAFFGQGTRLTVV.

The chain couples TRBV5-4 to TRBJ2-1, with TRBD2 matching 10 bases. Germline CDR1 reads SGHNT; CDR2 reads YYREEE (reference sequence). This CDR3 spans 15 amino acids. The ends lost 0 bases at V and 5 bases at J; junction bases unmatched: 2. For the CDR3, the DNA is TGTGCCAGCAGCTTGGCTAGCGGGGGTAACAATGAGCAGTTCTTC. Translating gives CASSLASGGNNEQFF.

The chain carries TRBV21-1 and TRBJ2-1; the table's D call, TRBD2, was not checked against the DNA. TRBV21-1 is a pseudogene locus. The length of the CDR3 is 15 residues. The CDR3 DNA follows: TGTGCCAGCAGCTATCTGTTAGCGGGAGGGAATGAGCAGTTCTTC. Translated: CASSYLLAGGNEQFF.

The V and J genes are TRBV5-1 and TRBJ2-7, with TRBD2 as a possible D gene (6 bases). CDR1 SGHRS and CDR2 YFSETQ come from the germline V gene. The CDR3 sequence is 17 residues long. V was clipped by 3 bases and J by 0 bases, with 19 bases between them. The CDR3 region is CASSSNFGAGSSYEQYF. CDR3 nucleotides: TGCGCCAGCAGCTCAAACTTCGGGGCGGGAAGCTCCTACGAGCAGTACTTC. Full variable domain (missing parts from reference TRBV5-1 and TRBJ2-7): KAGVTQTPRYLIKTRGQQVTLSCSPISGHRSVSWYQQTPGQGLQFLFEYFSETQRNKGNFPGRFSGRQFSNSRSEMNVSTLELGDSALYLCASSSNFGAGSSYEQYFGPGTRLTVT.

CDR3 sequence reads: CASSQDQRNSPLHF. The CDR3 DNA sequence: TGTGCCAGCAGCCAAGATCAACGGAATTCACCCCTCCACTTT. The gene calls are TRBV4-2 and TRBJ1-6; D is uncertain. Germline CDR1 is LGHNA and CDR2 is YNFKEQ. The CDR3 is 14 amino acids. V was cut by 0 bases and J by 7 bases, with 7 bases left in between.

The CDR3 bases are TGCAGTGCTAGAGGGGGGTTAGGCTACACCTTC. The encoded protein is CSARGGLGYTF. The J gene is TRBJ1-2, the V gene TRBV20-1; D may be TRBD1 (5 bases). V shed 1 base and J shed 8 bases, with 8 bases lying between them. This CDR3 has 11 amino acids. The V gene's germline CDR1 is DFQATT and CDR2 SNEGSKA (reference sequence).

This clone was found a few times. The chain employs TRBV2 and TRBJ2-3; 9 positions match TRBD1. Germline lookup yields CDR1 SNHLY and CDR2 FYNNEI. Unmatched junction bases numbered 6, after V lost 3 bases and J lost 5 bases. This CDR3 is 15 amino acids long. The CDR3 protein is CASSDRGQGLDTQYF. In nucleotides, the CDR3 is TGTGCCAGCAGTGATCGCGGACAGGGGTTAGATACGCAGTATTTT.

The chain links TRBV10-3 to TRBJ2-2, with a possible D match to TRBD1 (5 bases). Trimming stripped 6 bases from V and 1 base from J, with 12 bases between. The CDR3 loop spans 15 amino acids. CDR1 is ENHRY and CDR2 is SYGVKD in the germline V gene. This CDR3 reads CAIRKDRRNTGELFF. Written as DNA, the CDR3 is TGTGCCATCAGAAAAGACAGAAGGAACACCGGGGAGCTGTTTTTT.

This clone is a singleton in its sample. The chain joins TRBV7-9 to TRBJ1-1; the match to TRBD1 covers 9 bases. The CDR3 length is 17 residues. Per the germline V gene, CDR1 is SEHNR and CDR2 is FQNEAQ (reference sequence). Losses at the gene ends were 5 bases for V and 3 bases for J; bases not matched to a gene: 13. This CDR3 reads CASSPSFFRDRDTEAFF. Written as DNA, the CDR3 is TGTGCCAGCAGCCCGTCTTTCTTTCGGGACAGGGACACTGAAGCTTTCTTT. Combining the CDR3 with reference TRBV7-9 and TRBJ1-1 gives the whole variable domain DTGVSQNPRHKITKRGQNVTFRCDPISEHNRLYWYRQTLGQGPEFLTYFQNEAQLEKSRLLSDRFSAERPKGSFSTLEIQRTEQGDSAMYLCASSPSFFRDRDTEAFFGQGTRLTVV.

A single count supports this clone. The rearrangement links TRBV27 to TRBJ2-5; D call uncertain. Germline V gene sequence: CDR1 MNHEY, CDR2 SMNVEV (reference sequence). V was clipped by 3 bases and J by 9 bases, with 11 bases between them. The CDR3 totals 12 residues. CDR3: CASSFGQHPQYF. The DNA for the CDR3 is TGTGCCAGCAGTTTCGGGCAGCACCCCCAGTACTTC.

The chain is built from TRBV7-8 and TRBJ2-1; D is ambiguous. V was pared by 5 bases and J by 6 bases, with 14 bases between. Germline V gene sequence: CDR1 SGHVS, CDR2 FQNEAQ. The CDR3 totals 14 residues. The CDR3 is CASSPTNKPNEQFF. CDR3 bases: TGTGCCAGCAGCCCTACTAATAAACCCAATGAGCAGTTCTTC.

The V and J genes are TRBV2 and TRBJ2-7, with D tentatively TRBD1 or TRBD2 (5 bases each). This CDR3 region has 14 residues. Trimming removed 4 bases at V and 0 bases at J, with 10 bases between. Germline V gives CDR1 SNHLY, CDR2 FYNNEI. The CDR3 sequence: CASSARGHSYEQYF. CDR3 sequence (DNA): TGTGCCAGCAGTGCGAGGGGCCACTCCTACGAGCAGTACTTC.

The chain has TRBV5-5 and TRBJ2-3; 7 positions agree with TRBD2. J was trimmed by 1 base and V by 2 bases; bases with no gene match: 10. This CDR3 comprises 17 residues. CDR1 is SGHKS and CDR2 is YYEKEE in the germline V gene (reference sequence). CDR3 in amino acids: CASSFGAAGRGTDTQYF. CDR3 in DNA: TGTGCCAGCAGCTTTGGAGCAGCGGGAAGGGGCACAGATACGCAGTATTTT.

The chain links TRBV7-5 to TRBJ2-2; the table gives TRBD2 as D, unverified against the DNA. TRBV7-5 represents a pseudogene. This CDR3 has 19 residues. As DNA, the CDR3 is TGTGCCAGAAGCTTTACTAGCGGGAGGAAGCACTTGAACACCGGGGAGCTGTTTTTT. Translation gives CARSFTSGRKHLNTGELFF.

V is TRBV4-1 and J is TRBJ1-4; D is perhaps TRBD1 (6 bases). Trimming removed 0 bases at V and 0 bases at J, with 11 bases between. CDR3 length: 17 residues. Germline V CDR1 and CDR2: MGHRA, YSYEKL. The DNA of the CDR3 is TGCGCCAGCAGCCAAGAAGGACAGCCGACAACTAATGAAAAACTGTTTTTT. Its protein product is CASSQEGQPTTNEKLFF.

The V gene is TRBV18, the J gene TRBJ1-1; possible D gene TRBD1, 5 bases. CDR3 length equals 14 residues. The germline V gene has CDR1 KGHSH and CDR2 LQKENI. The V end was cut by 0 bases, the J end by 3 bases, with 8 bases between. CDR3 amino acids: CASSPPGDHTEAFF. CDR3 DNA: TGTGCCAGCTCACCACCGGGGGATCACACTGAAGCTTTCTTT. Looking up the rest from reference TRBV18 and TRBJ1-1 gives the full variable domain: NAGVMQNPRHLVRRRGQEARLRCSPMKGHSHVYWYRQLPEEGLKFMVYLQKENIIDESGMPKERFSAEFPKEGPSILRIQQVVRGDSAAYFCASSPPGDHTEAFFGQGTRLTVV.

The chain employs TRBV5-1 and TRBJ2-7; 7 nucleotides match TRBD2. Germline V lookup: CDR1 SGHRS, CDR2 YFSETQ. After removal of 7 bases from V and 0 bases from J, the junction contained 10 bases not matched to a gene. The CDR3 is made up of 15 amino acids. The DNA of the CDR3 is TGCGCCAGCCGGAACTCGGGGGGAAGCTCCTACGAGCAGTACTTC. Translated, it gives CASRNSGGSSYEQYF.

This chain connects TRBV6-6 to TRBJ2-7; tentative D call: TRBD2 (5 bases). The germline V gene has CDR1 MNHNY and CDR2 SVGAGI (reference sequence). The CDR3 is 12 residues long. Trimming left V 7 bases short and J 6 bases short, with 13 bases between. CDR3 sequence: CASKRESGEQYF. CDR3 nucleotides: TGTGCCAGCAAGAGGGAGTCGGGCGAGCAGTACTTC.

This clone was observed a handful of times. The chain couples TRBV10-3 to TRBJ1-2; D might be TRBD1 (6 bases). Germline CDR1 ENHRY, CDR2 SYGVKD. The CDR3 runs to 13 residues. V lost 5 bases to trimming and J lost 3 bases, with 10 bases between them. In DNA form, the CDR3 reads TGTGCCATCAGTCCAGGGGCCGACTATGGCTACACCTTC. As protein: CAISPGADYGYTF.

This clone was observed a few times. V is TRBV4-2 and J is TRBJ2-7; TRBD2 aligns across 10 bases. Germline assignment: CDR1 LGHNA and CDR2 YNFKEQ. Germline trimming cut 0 bases from V and 4 bases from J; bases unmatched to any gene: 9. CDR3 length equals 17 residues. The CDR3 region is CASSQEVLASGRYEQYF. CDR3 bases: TGTGCCAGCAGCCAAGAGGTCTTGGCTAGCGGGAGATACGAGCAGTACTTC.

The CDR3: CASTHQDREYEQYF. The DNA of the CDR3 is TGTGCCAGCACCCACCAGGACAGGGAATACGAGCAGTACTTC. The rearrangement uses TRBV6-6 and TRBJ2-7; 8 bases fit TRBD1. J lost 4 bases, V lost 7 bases, and 9 bases had no gene match. This CDR3 contains 14 residues. CDR1 is MNHNY and CDR2 is SVGAGI in the germline V gene (reference sequence).